The entry that follows covers one T cell receptor beta chain sequence. Data came from immunoSEQ multiplex PCR; TCRdb stores just in-frame clones and leaves some out. The sample shows some 340,000 clones, about 89% of them seen only once. These data come from a study of blood T cell repertoires in COVID-19. Germline values: CDR1 SGHTA, CDR2 FQGNSA. The CDR3 is 15 amino acids. Trimming cost V 3 bases and J 5 bases; bases outside gene matches: 6. The rearrangement uses TRBV7-2 and TRBJ1-4; TRBD1 matches 7 bases. The TCR comes from a woman aged 30 to 39 who had recovered from COVID-19. The material sequenced was PBMCs or T cells enriched from blood (not recorded which). The CDR3 is CASSFVGTANEKLFF. The CDR3 region has the DNA TGTGCCAGCAGCTTTGTTGGGACAGCCAATGAAAAACTGTTTTTT. The whole variable domain, filled in from reference TRBV7-2 and TRBJ1-4, reads GAGVSQSPSNKVTEKGKDVELRCDPISGHTALYWYRQSLGQGLEFLIYFQGNSAPDKSGLPSDRFSAERTGGSVSTLTIQRTQQEDSAVYLCASSFVGTANEKLFFGSGTQLSVL.